These T cell receptor beta chains were read from a single sample in a study of early T cells in non-severe SARS-CoV-2 infection. TCRdb reprocessed the 5' RACE reads with MiXCR, giving one entry per CDR3 protein. The sample lists 65,000 to 80,000 distinct CDR3 sequences; 13% were seen once. Material for sequencing was whole blood. These receptors all come from an adult who was a healthcare worker with PCR-confirmed SARS-CoV-2 infection or an uninfected control (not recorded which). Each CDR3 is given with its conserved first and last residue. The D gene is left open where the match is weak.

v_gene	j_gene	d_gene	CDR3aa
TRBV28	TRBJ2-3	TRBD2	CASSLYGLAGVVTDTQYF
TRBV4-1	TRBJ2-1	.	CASSSLTGDEQFF
TRBV19	TRBJ1-5	.	CASIPLGGYSNQPQHF
TRBV2	TRBJ2-7	TRBD2	CASRPSGRAYEQYF
TRBV20-1	TRBJ2-2	TRBD1	CSAGQGATGELFF
TRBV20-1	TRBJ1-2	.	CSATPKVANYGYTF
TRBV7-9	TRBJ1-1	.	CASSLGDRFEAFF
TRBV28	TRBJ2-1	TRBD1	CASRSGGGEQFF
TRBV7-2	TRBJ2-7	TRBD2	CASSLDGLAFSYEQYF
TRBV12-3/TRBV12-4	TRBJ2-1	TRBD2	CASSLASGLSNEQFF
TRBV9	TRBJ2-5	.	CAGSDGSQETQYF
TRBV15	TRBJ2-7	.	CATSSSWLEQYF
TRBV4-1	TRBJ2-5	.	CASSQAGGKETQYF
TRBV7-6	TRBJ1-6	TRBD1	CASSFGQGNNSPLHF
TRBV7-2	TRBJ1-6	TRBD1	CASSLDRGLDNSPLHF
TRBV12-3/TRBV12-4	TRBJ2-7	.	CASSPLGQKKDEQYF
TRBV14	TRBJ2-7	.	CASSLSRTSPEQYF
TRBV2	TRBJ2-7	TRBD1	CASSEAGTGGFEQYF
TRBV18	TRBJ1-2	TRBD1	CASSQTGTGSGYGYTF
TRBV24-1	TRBJ2-2	TRBD1	CATSVTGANTGEPFF
TRBV6-4	TRBJ2-7	.	CASSAGAGSHKKYF
TRBV11-2	TRBJ2-5	.	CASSFNRALRETQYF
TRBV3-1	TRBJ2-7	.	CASSQVGGNYEQYF
TRBV28	TRBJ1-2	TRBD1	CASSPDRDAYGYTF
TRBV7-9	TRBJ1-1	.	CASSLGATGYTEAFF
TRBV29-1	TRBJ2-7	TRBD2	CSVEDGLAGVSGRYEQYF
TRBV6-6	TRBJ1-2	.	CASRSPLGYTF
TRBV28	TRBJ2-1	TRBD1	CASGQGIWNEQFF
TRBV19	TRBJ2-7	TRBD1	CASTPTGGLYEQYF
TRBV18	TRBJ2-7	.	CASSPGTASYEQYF
TRBV9	TRBJ2-1	TRBD2	CASSVELAGGPTGEQFF
TRBV5-1	TRBJ2-5	.	CASSLVGQETQYF
TRBV6-4	TRBJ2-7	.	CASSDTTGLIIFYEQYF
TRBV3-1	TRBJ2-7	.	CASSQGRDGEQYF
TRBV6-5	TRBJ2-1	.	CASSPIQLLYNEQFF